The rows below give T cell receptor beta chains drawn from one sample of a study of cytomegalovirus exposure and HLA in healthy donors. Using immunoSEQ multiplex PCR, the repertoire was profiled, and TCRdb retains in-frame clones only, with some absent. The table includes about 200,000 clones, roughly 12% detected once. What was sequenced was PBMCs. These receptors originate from a man between 45 and 60 years old in good health and CMV-seropositive. The CDR3 runs from the conserved cysteine through the conserved F or W. D genes are given only for firm matches. The size of a clone is reported for some rows only, either as once, few or many, or as a class for expanded clones.

v_call	d_call	clone_size	j_call	cdr3_aa	cdr3_nt
TRBV10-1	TRBD2	-	TRBJ2-2	CASSPFTRGADGELFF	TGCGCCAGCAGCCCCTTTACGCGGGGGGCGGACGGGGAGCTGTTTTTT
TRBV10-3	TRBD1	few	TRBJ1-1	CAISMTGDFAEAFF	TGTGCCATCAGCATGACAGGGGACTTCGCTGAAGCTTTCTTT
TRBV11-3	TRBD2	-	TRBJ2-1	CASSQISGGYNEQFF	TGTGCCAGCAGCCAAATTAGCGGGGGATACAATGAGCAGTTCTTC
TRBV12-5	TRBD1	few	TRBJ2-7	CASGTQDRGGEQYF	TGTGCTAGTGGTACCCAAGACAGGGGAGGCGAGCAGTACTTC
TRBV30	TRBD1	-	TRBJ1-1	CAGTGGRDTEAFF	TGTGCCGGGACAGGGGGCAGGGACACTGAAGCTTTCTTT
TRBV19	TRBD1	-	TRBJ2-5	CASSSRTGGWQETQYF	TGTGCCAGTAGTTCCAGGACAGGGGGGTGGCAAGAGACCCAGTACTTC
TRBV30	-	-	TRBJ2-1	CALGVGGNEQFF	TGTGCCCTCGGGGTGGGGGGCAATGAGCAGTTCTTC
TRBV6-4	-	few	TRBJ1-5	CASSDPQCNQPQHF	TGTGCCAGCAGTGACCCTCAGTGCAATCAGCCCCAGCATTTT
TRBV6-6	-	few	TRBJ1-2	CASSPPSDRFYGYTF	TGTGCCAGCAGTCCCCCTTCCGACAGGTTCTATGGCTACACCTTC
TRBV28	-	-	TRBJ1-5	CASRPGLWRNQPQHF	TGTGCCAGCAGGCCGGGACTGTGGAGGAATCAGCCCCAGCATTTT
TRBV7-2	TRBD1	few	TRBJ1-6	CASSPGGNSPLHF	TGTGCCAGCAGTCCAGGGGGCAATTCACCCCTCCACTTT
TRBV19	TRBD1	few	TRBJ1-5	CASRPGQTPYFGNQPQHF	TGTGCCAGTAGACCGGGACAGACCCCATATTTTGGCAATCAGCCCCAGCATTTT
TRBV7-9	TRBD1	few	TRBJ1-2	CASSLWDSKNYGYTF	TGTGCCAGCAGCTTATGGGACAGCAAAAACTATGGCTACACCTTC
TRBV5-1	-	-	TRBJ1-1	CASSLGHRNTEAFF	TGCGCCAGCAGCTTGGGGCACAGAAACACTGAAGCTTTCTTT
TRBV5-1	-	-	TRBJ2-5	CASSFEETQYF	TGCGCCAGCAGCTTCGAGGAGACCCAGTACTTC
TRBV11-3	TRBD1	-	TRBJ1-2	CASSMRGTGYGYTF	TGTGCCAGCAGCATGCGAGGGACAGGGTATGGCTACACCTTC
TRBV15	-	few	TRBJ1-3	CATSRDIQGKAIYF	TGTGCCACCAGCAGAGATATCCAGGGGAAGGCCATATATTTT
TRBV18	-	few	TRBJ1-6	CASSNGRGYNSPLHF	TGTGCCAGCTCGAACGGACGGGGGTATAATTCACCCCTCCACTTT
TRBV9	-	few	TRBJ1-2	CASSVIQGNGYTF	TGTGCCAGCAGCGTAATCCAGGGTAATGGCTACACCTTC
TRBV5-1	-	-	TRBJ2-7	CASSTTGSSYEQYF	TGCGCCAGCAGCACAACCGGGTCGTCCTACGAGCAGTACTTC
TRBV5-1	TRBD1	-	TRBJ1-5	CASSTGGRNQPQHF	TGCGCCAGCAGCACAGGGGGACGGAATCAGCCCCAGCATTTT
TRBV2	-	-	TRBJ1-5	CASSGQAGNQPQHF	TGTGCCAGCAGTGGGCAGGCAGGAAATCAGCCCCAGCATTTT
TRBV5-4	TRBD1	few	TRBJ2-1	CASSLARGPGNEQFF	TGTGCCAGCAGCTTGGCCAGGGGGCCGGGGAATGAGCAGTTCTTC
TRBV2	-	many	TRBJ2-5	CASSDLVEQETQYF	TGTGCCAGCAGTGATCTAGTCGAACAAGAGACCCAGTACTTC
TRBV6-1	-	-	TRBJ1-3	CASRWVMRDTIYF	TGTGCCAGCAGATGGGTTATGAGGGACACCATATATTTT
TRBV7-9	-	few	TRBJ2-7	CASSPGRETYEQYF	TGTGCCAGCAGCCCCGGCCGGGAGACCTACGAGCAGTACTTC
TRBV6-5	-	-	TRBJ1-5	CASRPGPSNQPQHF	TGTGCCAGCAGACCCGGTCCTAGCAATCAGCCCCAGCATTTT
TRBV6-5	-	few	TRBJ2-7	CASTQPGGNYEQYF	TGTGCCAGCACCCAACCGGGGGGCAACTACGAGCAGTACTTC
TRBV5-1	TRBD2	few	TRBJ2-5	CASSRGTSGGTETQYF	TGCGCCAGCAGCCGCGGGACTAGCGGCGGGACGGAGACCCAGTACTTC
TRBV11-3	-	few	TRBJ1-1	CARAQNTEAFF	TGTGCCAGGGCTCAGAACACTGAAGCTTTCTTT
TRBV6-1	TRBD1	-	TRBJ1-4	CAGNRGREEKLFF	TGTGCCGGAAACAGGGGGCGGGAGGAAAAACTGTTTTTT
TRBV7-9	TRBD1	few	TRBJ1-4	CASSSGGAHEKLFF	TGTGCCAGCAGCTCAGGGGGCGCCCATGAAAAACTGTTTTTT
TRBV7-6	TRBD2	-	TRBJ2-1	CASSQTTSGGTGEQFF	TGTGCCAGCAGCCAAACGACTAGCGGGGGAACGGGTGAGCAGTTCTTC
TRBV2	TRBD1	few	TRBJ1-1	CASRKDRVNEAFF	TGTGCCAGCAGGAAGGACAGGGTGAATGAAGCTTTCTTT
TRBV7-8	TRBD2	few	TRBJ2-3	CASSLVVTSGEPDLTDTQYF	TGTGCCAGCAGCTTAGTGGTGACTAGCGGGGAACCCGACCTCACAGATACGCAGTATTTT
TRBV10-3	TRBD1	-	TRBJ1-1	CAISTGDNTEAFF	TGTGCCATCAGTACAGGGGACAACACTGAAGCTTTCTTT
TRBV7-2	-	few	TRBJ1-2	CASSLDPILSYTF	TGTGCCAGCAGCTTAGACCCTATCCTGTCCTACACCTTC